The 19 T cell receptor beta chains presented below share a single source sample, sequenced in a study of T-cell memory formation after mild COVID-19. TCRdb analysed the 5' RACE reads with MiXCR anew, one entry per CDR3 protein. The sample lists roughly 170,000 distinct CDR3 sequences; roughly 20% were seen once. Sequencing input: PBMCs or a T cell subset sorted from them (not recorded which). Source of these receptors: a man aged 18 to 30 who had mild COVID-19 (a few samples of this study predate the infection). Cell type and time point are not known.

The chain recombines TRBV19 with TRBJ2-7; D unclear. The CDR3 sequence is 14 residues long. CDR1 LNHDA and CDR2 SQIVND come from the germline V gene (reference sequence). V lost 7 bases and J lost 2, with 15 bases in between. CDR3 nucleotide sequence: TGTGCCAGTACCATGGGGAATCTTCCCTACGAGCAGTACTTC. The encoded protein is CASTMGNLPYEQYF.

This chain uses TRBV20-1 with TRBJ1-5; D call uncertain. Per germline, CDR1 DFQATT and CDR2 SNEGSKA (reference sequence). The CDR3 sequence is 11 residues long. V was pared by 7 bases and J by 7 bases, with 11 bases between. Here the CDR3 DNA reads TGCAGTGTTGGCAGCCAACAGCCCCAGCATTTT. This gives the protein CSVGSQQPQHF.

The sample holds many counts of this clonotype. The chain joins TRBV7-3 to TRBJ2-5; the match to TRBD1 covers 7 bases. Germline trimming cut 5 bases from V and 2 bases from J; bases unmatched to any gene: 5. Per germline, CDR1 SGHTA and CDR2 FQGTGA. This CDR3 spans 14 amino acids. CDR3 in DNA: TGTGCCAGCAGCCCTACAGGGGTGCAAGAGACCCAGTACTTC. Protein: CASSPTGVQETQYF.

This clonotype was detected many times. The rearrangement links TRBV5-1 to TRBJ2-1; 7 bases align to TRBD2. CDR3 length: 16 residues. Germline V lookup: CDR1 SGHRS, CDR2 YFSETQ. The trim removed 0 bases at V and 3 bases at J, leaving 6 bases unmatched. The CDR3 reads CASSLGSGGLYNEQFF. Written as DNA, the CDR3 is TGCGCCAGCAGCTTGGGATCGGGGGGTCTCTACAATGAGCAGTTCTTC.

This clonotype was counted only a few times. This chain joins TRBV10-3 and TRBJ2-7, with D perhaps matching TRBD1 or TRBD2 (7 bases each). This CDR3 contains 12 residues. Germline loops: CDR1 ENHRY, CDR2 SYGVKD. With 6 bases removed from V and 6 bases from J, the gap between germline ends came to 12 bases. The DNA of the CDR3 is TGTGCCATCAGCCAGGGGGGGGTCGAGCAGTACGTC. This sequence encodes CAISQGGVEQYV.

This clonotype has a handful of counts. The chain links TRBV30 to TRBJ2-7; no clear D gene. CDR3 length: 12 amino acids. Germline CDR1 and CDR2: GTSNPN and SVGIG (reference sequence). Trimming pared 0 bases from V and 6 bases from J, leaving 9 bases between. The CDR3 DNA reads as TGTGCCTGGAGTGTACGATGGGCCGAGCAGTACTTC. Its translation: CAWSVRWAEQYF.

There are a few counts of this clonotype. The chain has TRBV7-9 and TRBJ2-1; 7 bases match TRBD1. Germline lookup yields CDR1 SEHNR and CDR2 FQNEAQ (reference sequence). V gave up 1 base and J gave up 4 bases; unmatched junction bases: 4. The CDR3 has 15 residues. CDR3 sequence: CASSLVRGLYNEQFF. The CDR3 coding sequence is TGTGCCAGCAGCTTAGTTAGGGGGCTTTACAATGAGCAGTTCTTC.

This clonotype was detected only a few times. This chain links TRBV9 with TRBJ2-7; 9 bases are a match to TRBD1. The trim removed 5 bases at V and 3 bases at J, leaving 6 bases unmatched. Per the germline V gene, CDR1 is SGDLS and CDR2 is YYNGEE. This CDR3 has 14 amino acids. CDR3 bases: TGTGCCAGCAGTCGGGACAGGGAATTCTACGAGCAGTACTTC. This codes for CASSRDREFYEQYF.

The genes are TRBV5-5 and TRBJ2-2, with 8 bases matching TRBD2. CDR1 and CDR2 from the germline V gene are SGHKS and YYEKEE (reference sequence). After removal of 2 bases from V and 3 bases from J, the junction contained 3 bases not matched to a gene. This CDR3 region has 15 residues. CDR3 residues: CASSFSGGHTGELFF. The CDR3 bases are TGTGCCAGCAGCTTCTCGGGGGGGCACACCGGGGAGCTGTTTTTT.

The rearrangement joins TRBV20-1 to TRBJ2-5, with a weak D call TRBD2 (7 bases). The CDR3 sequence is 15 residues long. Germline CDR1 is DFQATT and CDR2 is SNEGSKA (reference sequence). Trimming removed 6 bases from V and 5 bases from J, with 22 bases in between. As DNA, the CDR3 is TGCAGTGCCAGAATTGAAGCGGGGAGGGGGGAGACCCAGTACTTC. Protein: CSARIEAGRGETQYF.

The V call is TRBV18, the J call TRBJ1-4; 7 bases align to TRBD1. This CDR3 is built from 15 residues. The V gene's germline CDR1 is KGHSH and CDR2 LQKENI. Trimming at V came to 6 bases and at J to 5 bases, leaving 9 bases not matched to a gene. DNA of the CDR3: TGTGCCAGCTCCCCGGACAGGCAGTTAAATGAAAAACTGTTTTTT. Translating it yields CASSPDRQLNEKLFF.

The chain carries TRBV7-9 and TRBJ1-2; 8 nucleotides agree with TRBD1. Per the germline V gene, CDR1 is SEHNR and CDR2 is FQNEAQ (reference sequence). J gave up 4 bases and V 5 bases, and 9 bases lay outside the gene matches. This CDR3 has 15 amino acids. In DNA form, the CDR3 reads TGTGCCAGCAGCGGCGGGACAGGTGGAGTCTATGGCTACACCTTC. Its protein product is CASSGGTGGVYGYTF.

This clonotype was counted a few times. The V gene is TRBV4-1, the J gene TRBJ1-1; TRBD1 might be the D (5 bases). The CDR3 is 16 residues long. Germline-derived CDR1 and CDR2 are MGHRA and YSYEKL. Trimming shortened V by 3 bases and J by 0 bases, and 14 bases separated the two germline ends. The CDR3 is CASSHPGTPMNTEAFF. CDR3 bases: TGCGCCAGCAGCCATCCCGGGACCCCAATGAACACTGAAGCTTTCTTT.

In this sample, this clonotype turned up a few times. The CDR3 nucleotides read TGTGCCAGCAGCTTACGAGGGGGCACCTATGGCTACACCTTC. Residues: CASSLRGGTYGYTF. The chain carries TRBV7-2 and TRBJ1-2, with TRBD1 matching 7 bases. The CDR3 runs to 14 residues. Losses at the gene ends were 2 bases for V and 4 bases for J; bases not matched to a gene: 4. The germline V gene encodes CDR1 SGHTA and CDR2 FQGNSA.

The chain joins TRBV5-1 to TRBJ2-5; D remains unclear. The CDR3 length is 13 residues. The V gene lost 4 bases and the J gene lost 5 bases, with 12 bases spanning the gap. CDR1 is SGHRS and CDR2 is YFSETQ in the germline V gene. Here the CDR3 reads CASSQGPRETQYF. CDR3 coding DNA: TGCGCCAGCAGCCAAGGACCTCGGGAGACCCAGTACTTC.

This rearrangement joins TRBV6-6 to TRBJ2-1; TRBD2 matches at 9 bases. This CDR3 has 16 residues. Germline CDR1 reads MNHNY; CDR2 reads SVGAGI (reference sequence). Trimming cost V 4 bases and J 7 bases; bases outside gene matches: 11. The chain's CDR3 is CASSWAGSGGGNEQFF. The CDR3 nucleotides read TGTGCCAGCAGTTGGGCCGGTAGCGGGGGCGGGAATGAGCAGTTCTTC.

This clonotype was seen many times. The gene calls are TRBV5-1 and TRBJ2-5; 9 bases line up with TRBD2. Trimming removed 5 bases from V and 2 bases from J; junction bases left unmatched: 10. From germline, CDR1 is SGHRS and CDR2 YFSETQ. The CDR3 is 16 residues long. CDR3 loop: CASRPQTSGTQETQYF. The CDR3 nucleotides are TGCGCCAGCAGACCCCAGACTAGCGGAACACAAGAGACCCAGTACTTC.

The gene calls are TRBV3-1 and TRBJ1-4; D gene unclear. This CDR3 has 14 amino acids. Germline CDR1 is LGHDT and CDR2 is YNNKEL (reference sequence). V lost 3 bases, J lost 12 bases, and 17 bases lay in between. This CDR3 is CASSHGVTMMELFF. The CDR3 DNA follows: TGTGCCAGCAGCCATGGGGTGACGATGATGGAACTGTTTTTT.

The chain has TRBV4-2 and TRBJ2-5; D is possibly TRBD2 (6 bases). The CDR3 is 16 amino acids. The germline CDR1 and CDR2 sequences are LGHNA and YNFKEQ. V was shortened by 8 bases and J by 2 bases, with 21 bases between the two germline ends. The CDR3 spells CASAASVAANQETQYF. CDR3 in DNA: TGTGCCAGCGCAGCATCGGTAGCGGCCAATCAAGAGACCCAGTACTTC.